A selection of T cell receptor beta chains follows, all from one sample in a study of blood T cell repertoires in COVID-19. Repertoires were generated with immunoSEQ multiplex PCR, while TCRdb's copy carries only in-frame clones and drops some. Seen here are about 140,000 clones, 81% observed once, and the top ten hold 7% to 10%. The sequencing input was peripheral blood. Source of these receptors: a human donor in a cohort sampled during active COVID-19. CDR3s include the opening cysteine and the closing phenylalanine or tryptophan. Each record gives: V gene, clone size, J gene, D gene, CDR3 protein, CDR3 DNA. A D gene is named only where the DNA matches it firmly. Size values are once, few and many counts, or a class for expanded clones, and some rows have none.

V: TRBV6-6; size: -; J: TRBJ2-7; D: TRBD2; CDR3: CASSQLSPALGTSGRVPLYEQYF; DNA: TGTGCCAGCAGTCAGCTGTCTCCGGCCCTCGGGACTAGCGGGAGAGTCCCCCTCTACGAGCAGTACTTC
V: TRBV18; size: -; J: TRBJ2-5; D: TRBD1; CDR3: CASSSQGLQETQYF; DNA: TGTGCCAGCTCATCACAGGGGCTACAAGAGACCCAGTACTTC
V: TRBV28; size: -; J: TRBJ2-1; D: TRBD2; CDR3: CASMSSGSLDEQFF; DNA: TGTGCCAGCATGTCCAGCGGGAGCTTAGATGAGCAGTTCTTC
V: TRBV14; size: -; J: TRBJ2-1; D: TRBD2; CDR3: CASSSQSGRRWISSYNEQFF; DNA: TGTGCCAGCAGCTCCCAGAGCGGGAGACGGTGGATAAGCTCCTACAATGAGCAGTTCTTC
V: TRBV28; size: once; J: TRBJ1-6; D: -; CDR3: CASKRYSYNSPLHF; DNA: TGTGCCAGCAAGCGCTACTCCTATAATTCACCCCTCCACTTT
V: TRBV28; size: -; J: TRBJ2-7; D: TRBD1; CDR3: CASRTTGGGYEQYF; DNA: TGTGCCAGCAGAACTACAGGGGGTGGCTACGAGCAGTACTTC
V: TRBV18; size: -; J: TRBJ2-2; D: TRBD1; CDR3: CASSERSGGRTGELFF; DNA: TGTGCCAGCTCCGAAAGATCAGGGGGCCGGACCGGGGAGCTGTTTTTT
V: TRBV28; size: -; J: TRBJ2-1; D: -; CDR3: CASSLRLQGTEQFF; DNA: TGTGCCAGCAGTTTACGCCTACAGGGCACTGAGCAGTTCTTC
V: TRBV27; size: -; J: TRBJ2-7; D: -; CDR3: CASSAGLAANEQYF; DNA: TGTGCCAGCAGCGCTGGACTTGCCGCCAACGAGCAGTACTTC
V: TRBV11-3; size: -; J: TRBJ2-1; D: TRBD2; CDR3: CASSRTSGNNEQFF; DNA: TGTGCCAGCAGTCGGACTAGCGGGAACAATGAGCAGTTCTTC
V: TRBV6-5; size: -; J: TRBJ1-1; D: -; CDR3: CASSYSLQMNTEAFF; DNA: TGTGCCAGCAGTTACTCGTTACAAATGAACACTGAAGCTTTCTTT
V: TRBV28; size: few; J: TRBJ2-1; D: TRBD1; CDR3: CASWTGSSYNEQFF; DNA: TGTGCCAGCTGGACAGGGAGCTCCTACAATGAGCAGTTCTTC
V: TRBV28; size: -; J: TRBJ2-3; D: -; CDR3: CASSSAQVVLITDTQYF; DNA: TGTGCCAGCAGTTCAGCTCAGGTGGTTTTGATCACAGATACGCAGTATTTT
V: TRBV9; size: -; J: TRBJ1-6; D: -; CDR3: CASSVGAGVWDSPLHF; DNA: TGTGCCAGCAGCGTAGGGGCAGGGGTGTGGGATTCACCCCTCCACTTT
V: TRBV7-2; size: -; J: TRBJ2-1; D: TRBD1; CDR3: CASSSPGQVYNEQFF; DNA: TGTGCCAGCAGCTCACCGGGACAGGTCTACAATGAGCAGTTCTTC
V: TRBV21-1; size: -; J: TRBJ1-5; D: -; CDR3: CASSIRQPQHF; DNA: TGTGCCAGCAGCATCCGGCAGCCCCAGCATTTT
V: TRBV13; size: -; J: TRBJ2-1; D: TRBD2; CDR3: CASSQRLAGGPRFYNEQFF; DNA: TGTGCCAGCAGCCAGAGACTAGCGGGAGGGCCCCGTTTTTACAATGAGCAGTTCTTC
V: TRBV24-1; size: few; J: TRBJ2-7; D: -; CDR3: CATSDNGPQGAYEQYF; DNA: TGTGCCACCAGTGATAACGGGCCACAAGGGGCCTACGAGCAGTACTTC
V: TRBV5-1; size: -; J: TRBJ1-4; D: -; CDR3: CASSIQGPNEKLFF; DNA: TGCGCCAGCAGCATACAGGGTCCTAATGAAAAACTGTTTTTT
V: TRBV28; size: -; J: TRBJ2-3; D: TRBD2; CDR3: CASRGEGPDTQYF; DNA: TGTGCCAGCAGAGGGGAGGGCCCGGATACGCAGTATTTT
V: TRBV7-9; size: -; J: TRBJ2-1; D: TRBD2; CDR3: CASSLVAGVSEQFF; DNA: TGTGCCAGCAGCTTAGTGGCGGGAGTTTCCGAGCAGTTCTTC
V: TRBV7-9; size: -; J: TRBJ2-2; D: TRBD2; CDR3: CASSSRPLAGANTGELFF; DNA: TGTGCCAGCAGCTCCCGACCCCTAGCGGGAGCGAACACCGGGGAGCTGTTTTTT
V: TRBV10-1; size: -; J: TRBJ1-5; D: TRBD1; CDR3: CASRTDRGRSRPQHF; DNA: TGCGCCAGCAGAACCGACAGGGGAAGGAGTCGGCCCCAGCATTTT
V: TRBV19; size: once; J: TRBJ1-4; D: -; CDR3: CASSMVGATNEKLFF; DNA: TGTGCCAGTAGTATGGTAGGGGCGACTAATGAAAAACTGTTTTTT
V: TRBV12-3/TRBV12-4; size: -; J: TRBJ2-7; D: TRBD1; CDR3: CASSLGTGGEQYF; DNA: TGTGCCAGCAGTTTGGGGACAGGGGGCGAGCAGTACTTC
V: TRBV11-3; size: -; J: TRBJ2-7; D: TRBD2; CDR3: CASSLDRTTSGRASYEQYF; DNA: TGTGCCAGCAGCTTAGACCGCACGACTAGCGGGAGGGCTAGCTACGAGCAGTACTTC